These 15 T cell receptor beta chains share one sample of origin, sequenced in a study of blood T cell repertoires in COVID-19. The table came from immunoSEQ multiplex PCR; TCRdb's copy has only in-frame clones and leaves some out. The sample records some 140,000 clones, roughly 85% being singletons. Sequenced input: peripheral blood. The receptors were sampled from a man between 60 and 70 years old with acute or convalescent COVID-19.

CDR3: CASSKAHRGRTEAFF. The CDR3 DNA reads as TGTGCCAGCAGCAAAGCGCACAGGGGTCGAACTGAAGCTTTCTTT. V is TRBV21-1 and J is TRBJ1-1; the table's D gene call, TRBD1, was not cross checked with the DNA. TRBV21-1 is a pseudogene locus. The CDR3 totals 15 residues.

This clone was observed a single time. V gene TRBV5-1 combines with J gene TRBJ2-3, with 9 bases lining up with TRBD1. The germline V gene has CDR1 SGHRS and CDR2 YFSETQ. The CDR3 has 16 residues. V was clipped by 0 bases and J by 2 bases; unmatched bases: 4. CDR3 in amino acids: CASSLDGTGYTDTQYF. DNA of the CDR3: TGCGCCAGCAGCTTGGACGGGACAGGGTACACAGATACGCAGTATTTT.

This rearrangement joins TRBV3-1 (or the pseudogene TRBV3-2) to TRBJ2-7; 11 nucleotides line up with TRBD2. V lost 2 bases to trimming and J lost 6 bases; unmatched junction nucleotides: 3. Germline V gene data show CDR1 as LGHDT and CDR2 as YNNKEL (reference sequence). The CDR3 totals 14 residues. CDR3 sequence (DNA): TGTGCCAGCAGCCAACGGCTAGCGGGAGGCGAGCAGTACTTC. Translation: CASSQRLAGGEQYF.

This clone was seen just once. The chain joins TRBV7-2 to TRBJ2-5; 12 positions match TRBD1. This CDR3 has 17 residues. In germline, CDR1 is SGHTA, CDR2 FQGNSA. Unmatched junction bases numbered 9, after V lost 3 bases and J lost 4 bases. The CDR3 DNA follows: TGTGCCAGCAGCTTGGGGATGGGACAGGGGGCCAGAGAGACCCAGTACTTC. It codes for CASSLGMGQGARETQYF.

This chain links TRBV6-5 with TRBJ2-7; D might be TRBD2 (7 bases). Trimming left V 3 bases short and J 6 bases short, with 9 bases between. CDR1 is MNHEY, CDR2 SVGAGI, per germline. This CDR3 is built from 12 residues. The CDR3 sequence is CASSYGGAEQYF. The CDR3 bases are TGTGCCAGCAGTTATGGGGGGGCCGAGCAGTACTTC.

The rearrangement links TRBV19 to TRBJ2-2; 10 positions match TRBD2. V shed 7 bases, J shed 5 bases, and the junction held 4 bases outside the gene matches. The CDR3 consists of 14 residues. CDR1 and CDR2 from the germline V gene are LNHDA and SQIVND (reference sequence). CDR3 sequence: CASIGLAVTGELFF. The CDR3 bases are TGTGCCAGTATAGGACTAGCGGTTACCGGGGAGCTGTTTTTT.

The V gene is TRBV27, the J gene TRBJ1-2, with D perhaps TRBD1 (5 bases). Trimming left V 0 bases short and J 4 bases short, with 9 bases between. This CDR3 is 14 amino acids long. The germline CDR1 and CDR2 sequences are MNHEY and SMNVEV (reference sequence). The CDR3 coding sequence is TGTGCCAGCAGTTTATCGGCAGGGATCTATGGCTACACCTTC. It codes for CASSLSAGIYGYTF.

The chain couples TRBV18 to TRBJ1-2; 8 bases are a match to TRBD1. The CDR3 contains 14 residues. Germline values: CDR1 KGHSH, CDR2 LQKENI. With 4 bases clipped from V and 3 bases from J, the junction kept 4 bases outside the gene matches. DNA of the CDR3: TGTGCCAGCTCACAGGGACAGGCCGACTATGGCTACACCTTC. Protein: CASSQGQADYGYTF.

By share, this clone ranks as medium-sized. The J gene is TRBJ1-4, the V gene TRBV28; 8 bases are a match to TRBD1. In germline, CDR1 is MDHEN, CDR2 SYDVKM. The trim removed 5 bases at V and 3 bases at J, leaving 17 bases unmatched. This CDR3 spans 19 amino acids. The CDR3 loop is CASSPLGTGTGSANEKLFF. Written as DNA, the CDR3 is TGTGCCAGCAGTCCGCTGGGGACAGGAACGGGGTCAGCTAATGAAAAACTGTTTTTT.

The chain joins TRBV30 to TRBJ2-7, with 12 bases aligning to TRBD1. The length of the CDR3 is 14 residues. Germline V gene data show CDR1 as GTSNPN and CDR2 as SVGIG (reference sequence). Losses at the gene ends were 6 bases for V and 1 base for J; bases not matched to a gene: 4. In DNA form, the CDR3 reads TGTGCCTGCCGGGGACAGGGGGCGTCCTACGAGCAGTACTTC. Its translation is CACRGQGASYEQYF.

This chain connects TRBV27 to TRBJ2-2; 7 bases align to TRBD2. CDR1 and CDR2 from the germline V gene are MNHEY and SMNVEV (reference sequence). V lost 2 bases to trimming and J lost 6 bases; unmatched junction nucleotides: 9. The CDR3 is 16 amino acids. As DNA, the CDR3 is TGTGCCAGCAGTTTAGGTGGGAGGGGTTTTTCCGGGGAGCTGTTTTTT. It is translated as CASSLGGRGFSGELFF.

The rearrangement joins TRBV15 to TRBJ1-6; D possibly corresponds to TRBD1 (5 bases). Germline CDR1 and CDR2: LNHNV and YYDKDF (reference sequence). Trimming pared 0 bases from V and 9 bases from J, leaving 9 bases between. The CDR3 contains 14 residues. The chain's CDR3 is CATSRDLGGSPLHF. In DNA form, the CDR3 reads TGTGCCACCAGCAGAGATCTCGGGGGTTCACCCCTCCACTTT.

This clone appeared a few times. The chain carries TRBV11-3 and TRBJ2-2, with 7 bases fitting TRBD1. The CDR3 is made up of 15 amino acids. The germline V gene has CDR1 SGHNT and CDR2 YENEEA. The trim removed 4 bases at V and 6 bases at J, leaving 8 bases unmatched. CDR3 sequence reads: CASSSDRATAGELFF. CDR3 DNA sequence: TGTGCCAGCAGCTCAGACAGGGCGACGGCCGGGGAGCTGTTTTTT.

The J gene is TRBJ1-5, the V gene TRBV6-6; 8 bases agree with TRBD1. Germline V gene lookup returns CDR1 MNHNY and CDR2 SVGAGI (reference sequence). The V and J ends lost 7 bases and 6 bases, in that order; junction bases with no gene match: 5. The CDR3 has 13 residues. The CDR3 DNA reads TGTGCCAGCAACCAGGGGGCCGTTCAGCCCCAGCATTTT. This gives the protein CASNQGAVQPQHF.

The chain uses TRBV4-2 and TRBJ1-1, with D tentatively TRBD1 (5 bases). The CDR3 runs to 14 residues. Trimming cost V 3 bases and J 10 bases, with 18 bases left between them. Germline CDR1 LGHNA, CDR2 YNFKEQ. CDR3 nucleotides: TGTGCCAGCAGCCACTCTAATGGGGGGGTTGGAGCTTTCTTT. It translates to CASSHSNGGVGAFF.